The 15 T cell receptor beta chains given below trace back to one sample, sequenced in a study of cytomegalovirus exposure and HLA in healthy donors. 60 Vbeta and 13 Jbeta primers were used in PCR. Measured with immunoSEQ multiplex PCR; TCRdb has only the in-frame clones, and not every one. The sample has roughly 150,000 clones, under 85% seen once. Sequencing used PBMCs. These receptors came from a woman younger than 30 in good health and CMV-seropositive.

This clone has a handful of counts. Here the CDR3 DNA reads TGTGCCAGCAGTGAACGAGGGTGGGAAAACATTCAGTACTTC. Translated: CASSERGWENIQYF. The chain joins TRBV6-1 to TRBJ2-4, with a possible D match to TRBD2 (5 bases). Deletions cut 2 bases from V and 5 bases from J, with 10 bases between. Germline CDR1 reads MNHNS; CDR2 reads SASEGT. There are 14 residues in the CDR3.

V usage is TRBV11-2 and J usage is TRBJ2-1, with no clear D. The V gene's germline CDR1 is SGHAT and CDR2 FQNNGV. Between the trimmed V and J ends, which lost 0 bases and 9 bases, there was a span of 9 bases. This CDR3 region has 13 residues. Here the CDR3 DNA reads TGTGCCAGCAGCTTAGATTCCCCCTTTGAGCAGTTCTTC. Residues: CASSLDSPFEQFF.

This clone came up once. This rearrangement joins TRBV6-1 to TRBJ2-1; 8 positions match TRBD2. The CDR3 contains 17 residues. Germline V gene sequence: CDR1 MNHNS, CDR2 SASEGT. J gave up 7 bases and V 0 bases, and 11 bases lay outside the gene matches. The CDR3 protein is CASSEAIDSRGGNEQFF. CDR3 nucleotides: TGTGCCAGCAGTGAAGCGATCGACAGCCGGGGGGGGAATGAGCAGTTCTTC.

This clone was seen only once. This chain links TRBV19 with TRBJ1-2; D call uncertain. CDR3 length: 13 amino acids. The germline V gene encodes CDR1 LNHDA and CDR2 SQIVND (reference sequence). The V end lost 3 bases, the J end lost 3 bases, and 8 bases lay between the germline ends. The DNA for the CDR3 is TGTGCCAGTAGTATCCCCGGGGACTATGGCTACACCTTC. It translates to CASSIPGDYGYTF.

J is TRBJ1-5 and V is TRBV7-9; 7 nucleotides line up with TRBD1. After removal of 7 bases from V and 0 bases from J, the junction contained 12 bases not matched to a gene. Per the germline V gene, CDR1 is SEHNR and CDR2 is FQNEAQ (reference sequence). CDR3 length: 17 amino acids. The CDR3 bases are TGTGCCAGCACCCAATTCCCGGGACAGTTTAGCAATCAGCCCCAGCATTTT. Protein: CASTQFPGQFSNQPQHF.

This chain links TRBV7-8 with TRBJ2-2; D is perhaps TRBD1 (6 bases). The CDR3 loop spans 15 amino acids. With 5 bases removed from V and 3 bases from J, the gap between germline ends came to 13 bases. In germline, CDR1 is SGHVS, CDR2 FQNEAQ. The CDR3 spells CASSKEDSYTGELFF. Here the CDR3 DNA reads TGTGCCAGCAGCAAAGAGGACAGCTACACCGGGGAGCTGTTTTTT.

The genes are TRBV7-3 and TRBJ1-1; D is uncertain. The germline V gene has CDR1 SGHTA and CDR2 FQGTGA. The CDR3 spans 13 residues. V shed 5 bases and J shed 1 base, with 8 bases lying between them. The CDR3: CASSETANTEAFF. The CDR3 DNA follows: TGTGCCAGCAGCGAAACAGCGAACACTGAAGCTTTCTTT.

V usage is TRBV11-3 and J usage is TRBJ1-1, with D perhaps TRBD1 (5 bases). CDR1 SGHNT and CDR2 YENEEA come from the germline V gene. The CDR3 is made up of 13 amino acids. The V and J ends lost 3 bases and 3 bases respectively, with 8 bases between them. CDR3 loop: CASSFQGHTEAFF. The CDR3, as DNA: TGTGCCAGCAGCTTCCAGGGCCACACTGAAGCTTTCTTT.

In nucleotides, the CDR3 is TGCGCCAGCAGCTCCGAGACAGGGAGCTCCTACAATGAGCAGTTCTTC. Its translation: CASSSETGSSYNEQFF. The rearrangement uses TRBV4-1 and TRBJ2-1; TRBD1 aligns across 7 bases. CDR3 length equals 16 residues. With 5 bases clipped from V and 0 bases from J, the junction kept 7 bases outside the gene matches. Germline assignment: CDR1 MGHRA and CDR2 YSYEKL.

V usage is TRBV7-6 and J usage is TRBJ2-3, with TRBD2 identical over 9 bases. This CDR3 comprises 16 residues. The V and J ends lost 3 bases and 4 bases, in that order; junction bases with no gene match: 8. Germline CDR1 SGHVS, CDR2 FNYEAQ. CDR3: CASSFEGERGADTQYF. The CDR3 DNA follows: TGTGCCAGCAGCTTTGAAGGCGAGCGGGGGGCAGATACGCAGTATTTT. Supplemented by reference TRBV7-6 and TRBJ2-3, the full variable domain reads GAGVSQSPRYKVTKRGQDVALRCDPISGHVSLYWYRQALGQGPEFLTYFNYEAQQDKSGLPNDRFSAERPEGSISTLTIQRTEQRDSAMYRCASSFEGERGADTQYFGPGTRLTVL.

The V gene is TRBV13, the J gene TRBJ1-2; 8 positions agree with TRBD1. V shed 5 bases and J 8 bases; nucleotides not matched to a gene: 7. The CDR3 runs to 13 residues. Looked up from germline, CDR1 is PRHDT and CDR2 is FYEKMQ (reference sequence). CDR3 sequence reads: CASSQQGVWGYTF. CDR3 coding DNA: TGTGCCAGCAGCCAACAGGGGGTATGGGGCTACACCTTC.

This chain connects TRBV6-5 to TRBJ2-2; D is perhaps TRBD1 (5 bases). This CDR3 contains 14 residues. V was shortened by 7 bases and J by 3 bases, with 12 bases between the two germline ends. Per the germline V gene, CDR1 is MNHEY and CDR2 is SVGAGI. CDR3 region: CASTYRQYTGELFF. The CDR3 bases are TGTGCCAGCACCTACCGACAGTACACCGGGGAGCTGTTTTTT.

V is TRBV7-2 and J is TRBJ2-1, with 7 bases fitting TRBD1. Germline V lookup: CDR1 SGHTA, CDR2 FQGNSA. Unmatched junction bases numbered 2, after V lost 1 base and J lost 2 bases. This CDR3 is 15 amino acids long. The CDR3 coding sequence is TGTGCCAGCAGCTTAGGGCAGGGGGCCTACAATGAGCAGTTCTTC. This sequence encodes CASSLGQGAYNEQFF.

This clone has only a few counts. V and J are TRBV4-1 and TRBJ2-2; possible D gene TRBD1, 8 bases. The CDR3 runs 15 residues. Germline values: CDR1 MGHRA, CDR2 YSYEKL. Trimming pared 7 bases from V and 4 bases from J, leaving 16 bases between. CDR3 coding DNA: TGCGCCAGCATGGAACACAGGGGGGGCACCGGGGAGCTGTTTTTT. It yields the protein CASMEHRGGTGELFF.

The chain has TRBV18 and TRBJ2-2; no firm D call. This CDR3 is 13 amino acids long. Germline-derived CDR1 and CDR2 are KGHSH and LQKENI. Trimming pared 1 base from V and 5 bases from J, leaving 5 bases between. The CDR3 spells CASSPLTTGELFF. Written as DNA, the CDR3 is TGTGCCAGCTCACCACTAACAACCGGGGAGCTGTTTTTT.